One T cell receptor (beta chain) is described in this entry. Its antigen is not identified. Sequenced by immunoSEQ multiplex PCR; TCRdb stores in-frame clones only, minus some. The repertoire includes hundreds of clones, roughly 77% of them detected once, and over 25% sits in the top ten. CDR1 and CDR2 (germline): MNHNY, SVGAGI (reference sequence). Deletions cut 5 bases from V and 3 bases from J, with 16 bases between. This CDR3 region has 16 residues. This sample was taken from a study of chemoradiotherapy in HPV16-positive cancers. Points from the study as a whole: Candidate HPV-specific clones and E7-related TCR motifs grew in tumor during treatment.

The clonotype comes from a human donor with HPV-associated anogenital cancer. This chain connects TRBV6-6 to TRBJ2-2; no reliable D call. This specimen was tumor tissue, taken from a patient who underwent chemoradiotherapy. CDR3 nucleotides: TGTGCCAGCAGTAAAGTTAGTCTCAGTTACACCGGGGAGCTGTTTTTT. This translates into CASSKVSLSYTGELFF.